Listed here is a single T cell receptor (beta chain). The CDR3 covers 13 residues. Deletions cut 5 bases from V and 7 bases from J, with 15 bases between. Germline CDR1 reads GTSNPN; CDR2 reads SVGIG (reference sequence). These data come from a study of blood T cell repertoires in COVID-19. Overall study: Donors in the United States, Italy and Spain gave samples during acute or convalescent COVID-19. In each case, the material was cDNA or gDNA derived from T cells, B-cell-depleted T cells, or PBMCs.

Only in-frame clones appear in the TCRdb table, and some are missing; sequencing was by immunoSEQ multiplex PCR. The data hold 200,000 to 250,000 clones, with around 84% observed a single time. V gene TRBV30 combines with J gene TRBJ2-1; D is perhaps TRBD2 (6 bases). Sequenced material: peripheral blood. This receptor was obtained from a man aged 55-75 years with acute or convalescent COVID-19. CDR3 amino acids: CAWGEDGRNEQFF. The CDR3 coding sequence is TGTGCCTGGGGGGAGGATGGGAGGAATGAGCAGTTCTTC.